The T cell receptor beta chain described here comes from a study of cytomegalovirus exposure and HLA in healthy donors. The PCR used 60 Vbeta and 13 Jbeta primers. Sequenced by immunoSEQ multiplex PCR; TCRdb stores in-frame clones only, minus some. Among 40,000 or so clones, around three fifths were seen once, and the ten largest hold around 19%. This CDR3 region has 16 residues. Germline V gene lookup returns CDR1 SGDLS and CDR2 YYNGEE. Trimming removed 4 bases from V and 3 bases from J, with 19 bases in between. The clonotype originates from a man aged 50 to 59 in good health and CMV-seropositive. V usage is TRBV9 and J usage is TRBJ1-2; D remains unclear. The sequenced sample was PBMCs. This CDR3 reads CASSRTVIGEDYGYTF. The CDR3 DNA sequence: TGTGCCAGCAGCCGTACAGTTATCGGGGAGGACTATGGCTACACCTTC.